The next 3 T cell receptor beta chains were all read from a single sample in a study of blood T cell repertoires in COVID-19. Sequencing was performed with immunoSEQ multiplex PCR; in TCRdb, only in-frame clones are kept and a portion is missing. This table has roughly 160,000 clones, over 70% appearing once. The sample consisted of PBMCs or T cells enriched from blood (not recorded which). The receptor set was obtained from a woman aged 40 to 49 with acute COVID-19.

The J gene is TRBJ2-1, the V gene TRBV4-2, with 8 bases that match TRBD2. J gave up 8 bases and V 0 bases, and 3 bases lay outside the gene matches. The germline V gene has CDR1 LGHNA and CDR2 YNFKEQ. CDR3 length: 14 amino acids. This chain's CDR3 is CASSQDSGVDEQFF. The CDR3 bases are TGTGCCAGCAGCCAAGATAGCGGGGTCGATGAGCAGTTCTTC.

The chain is built from TRBV29-1 and TRBJ2-1; 9 nucleotides line up with TRBD2. V trimming: 3 bases; J trimming: 4 bases; junction bases outside the gene matches: 7. Germline lookup yields CDR1 SQVTM and CDR2 ANQGSEA. This CDR3 contains 15 residues. CDR3 loop: CSVESLAGPYNEQFF. The CDR3 DNA sequence: TGCAGCGTTGAGAGTCTAGCGGGACCATACAATGAGCAGTTCTTC.

The chain links TRBV6-5 to TRBJ2-2; 10 bases line up with TRBD2. With V trimmed by 6 bases and J by 4 bases, 5 bases remained unmatched. This CDR3 is built from 15 residues. Germline values: CDR1 MNHEY, CDR2 SVGAGI. CDR3: CASSNSGRTTGELFF. The CDR3 bases are TGTGCCAGCAGCAATAGCGGGAGGACCACCGGGGAGCTGTTTTTT.